This T cell receptor beta chain was identified during a study of blood T cells in healthy people across ages. Study-level results: Shifts in expanded clonotypes may have been confounded by donor CMV status, which was unknown. Observed TCR beta diversity per million T cells went down as age went up. This fall followed a roughly linear course with age.

For this clonotype: Its antigen is unknown.

A second roughly 6 to 11 cycle PCR used barcoded and J-beta primers. CDR3-containing paired-end reads numbered at least 3 million in each sample. TCRdb recomputed calls from the 5' RACE reads with MiXCR, one row per CDR3 protein. The sample carries roughly 1,700,000 distinct CDR3 sequences, over 25% recorded once. Unmatched junction bases numbered 11, after V lost 4 bases and J lost 7 bases. This CDR3 contains 15 residues. Germline values: CDR1 MNHEY, CDR2 SVGEGT. Aged roughly 6 to 100, donors were systemically healthy Caucasians from Russia. V is TRBV6-2 or TRBV6-3 and J is TRBJ2-7, with 9 nucleotides matching TRBD1. The clonotype was recovered from a woman between 25 and 40 years old in good health. What was sequenced was blood. The CDR3 nucleotides are TGTGCCAGCAGTTCACGGGACAGGGTAATTAATGAGCAGTACTTC. This sequence encodes CASSSRDRVINEQYF.